These T cell receptor beta chains were read from a single sample in a study of Ad26.COV2.S vaccination and SARS-CoV-2 variants. Repertoires were generated with immunoSEQ multiplex PCR, while TCRdb's copy carries only in-frame clones and drops some. The sample holds around 400,000 clones; 70% to 90% are singletons and the top ten take around 1.9%. The sample consisted of peripheral blood, taken in a trial of Ad26.COV2.S vaccine versus placebo. These receptors were obtained from a person aged 18-60 years who received the Ad26.COV2.S COVID-19 vaccine or a placebo. Both conserved end residues are part of each CDR3. The order of the fields is V gene, D gene, clone size, J gene, CDR3 protein, CDR3 DNA. The D gene is left open where the match is weak. A row's size may be missing; if present it is once, few, many or a size class.

V: TRBV28
D: NA
size: NA
J: TRBJ1-3
CDR3: CASSPLISGSASGNTIYF
DNA: TGTGCCAGCAGCCCACTGATTAGCGGCAGCGCCTCTGGAAACACCATATATTTT

V: TRBV27
D: TRBD1
size: NA
J: TRBJ1-5
CDR3: CASGLGQGLFWPQHF
DNA: TGTGCCAGCGGCCTAGGACAGGGACTATTCTGGCCCCAGCATTTT

V: TRBV6-5
D: NA
size: NA
J: TRBJ2-7
CDR3: CASSQRAVGEQYF
DNA: TGTGCCAGCAGCCAAAGGGCCGTCGGCGAGCAGTACTTC

V: TRBV5-4
D: NA
size: NA
J: TRBJ1-2
CDR3: CASSTGTQPYGYTF
DNA: TGTGCCAGCAGCACAGGGACACAACCCTATGGCTACACCTTC

V: TRBV5-1
D: NA
size: NA
J: TRBJ2-1
CDR3: CASSLGMGNEQFF
DNA: TGCGCCAGCAGCTTGGGGATGGGCAATGAGCAGTTCTTC

V: TRBV18
D: NA
size: NA
J: TRBJ2-3
CDR3: CASSGNPQADTQYF
DNA: TGTGCCAGCTCCGGGAACCCTCAGGCAGATACGCAGTATTTT

V: TRBV10-3
D: NA
size: NA
J: TRBJ2-1
CDR3: CAISESLAANEQFF
DNA: TGTGCCATCAGTGAGTCGCTCGCAGCCAATGAGCAGTTCTTC

V: TRBV1
D: NA
size: NA
J: TRBJ1-1
CDR3: CTSSLDGEAFF
DNA: TGCACCAGCAGCCTCGACGGTGAAGCTTTCTTT

V: TRBV10-3
D: TRBD2
size: once
J: TRBJ2-1
CDR3: CAISESSGAGGFSRVDEQFF
DNA: TGTGCCATCAGTGAGTCAAGCGGGGCAGGTGGCTTCTCGCGGGTGGATGAGCAGTTCTTC

V: TRBV5-4
D: NA
size: once
J: TRBJ1-2
CDR3: CASSLVEQVYGYTF
DNA: TGTGCCAGCAGCTTGGTGGAACAGGTCTATGGCTACACCTTC

V: TRBV3-1/TRBV3-2
D: NA
size: NA
J: TRBJ1-1
CDR3: CASSQAPTENTEAFF
DNA: TGTGCCAGCAGCCAAGCCCCGACAGAGAACACTGAAGCTTTCTTT

V: TRBV18
D: TRBD1
size: once
J: TRBJ1-5
CDR3: CASSPSGTGSGSNQPQHF
DNA: TGTGCCAGCTCACCTTCCGGGACAGGGTCTGGTAGCAATCAGCCCCAGCATTTT

V: TRBV11-2
D: TRBD2
size: NA
J: TRBJ2-1
CDR3: CASSLVVAGYNEQFF
DNA: TGTGCCAGCAGCTTAGTAGTAGCGGGATACAATGAGCAGTTCTTC

V: TRBV4-2
D: NA
size: NA
J: TRBJ2-1
CDR3: CASSQEIGLAYNEQFF
DNA: TGTGCCAGCAGCCAAGAGATCGGTCTAGCCTACAATGAGCAGTTCTTC

V: TRBV18
D: NA
size: NA
J: TRBJ2-7
CDR3: CASSPPGGSEQYF
DNA: TGTGCCAGCTCACCACCGGGGGGAAGCGAGCAGTACTTC

V: TRBV10-3
D: TRBD2
size: NA
J: TRBJ2-7
CDR3: CAIGSGTSYEQYF
DNA: TGTGCCATCGGGAGCGGGACTAGCTACGAGCAGTACTTC

V: TRBV6-1
D: TRBD2
size: NA
J: TRBJ2-1
CDR3: CASSEVMVGEGPGEQFF
DNA: TGTGCCAGCAGTGAAGTTATGGTGGGGGAGGGCCCCGGTGAGCAGTTCTTC

V: TRBV2
D: TRBD2
size: NA
J: TRBJ2-7
CDR3: CASARGEAGEQYF
DNA: TGTGCCAGCGCGCGGGGGGAAGCGGGCGAGCAGTACTTC

V: TRBV5-1
D: NA
size: NA
J: TRBJ2-5
CDR3: CASSLGQVDQETQYF
DNA: TGCGCCAGCAGCTTGGGACAGGTGGACCAAGAGACCCAGTACTTC

V: TRBV5-1
D: TRBD2
size: NA
J: TRBJ2-1
CDR3: CASSLNSGRSNEQFF
DNA: TGCGCCAGCAGCTTGAATAGCGGGAGGTCCAATGAGCAGTTCTTC

V: TRBV18
D: NA
size: NA
J: TRBJ2-4
CDR3: CASSSLAKNIQYF
DNA: TGTGCCAGCTCATCCCTAGCCAAAAACATTCAGTACTTC

V: TRBV7-3
D: TRBD2
size: NA
J: TRBJ2-1
CDR3: CASSLKGGLDYNEQFF
DNA: TGTGCCAGCAGTCTGAAGGGGGGACTAGACTACAATGAGCAGTTCTTC

V: TRBV27
D: NA
size: NA
J: TRBJ1-1
CDR3: CASREAGVGTEAFF
DNA: TGTGCCAGCAGGGAGGCAGGGGTTGGGACTGAAGCTTTCTTT

V: TRBV9
D: TRBD2
size: NA
J: TRBJ2-7
CDR3: CASSTGLAGGEQYF
DNA: TGTGCCAGCAGCACCGGACTAGCGGGAGGCGAGCAGTACTTC